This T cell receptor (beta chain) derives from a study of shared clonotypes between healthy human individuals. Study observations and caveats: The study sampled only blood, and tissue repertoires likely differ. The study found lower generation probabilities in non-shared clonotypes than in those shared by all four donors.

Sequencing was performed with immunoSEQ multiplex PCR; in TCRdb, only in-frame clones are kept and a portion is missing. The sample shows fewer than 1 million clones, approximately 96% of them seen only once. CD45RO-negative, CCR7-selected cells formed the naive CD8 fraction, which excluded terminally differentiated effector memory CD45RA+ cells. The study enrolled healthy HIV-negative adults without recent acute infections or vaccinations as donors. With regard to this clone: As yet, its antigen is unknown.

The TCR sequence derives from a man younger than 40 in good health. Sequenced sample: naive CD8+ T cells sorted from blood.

The CDR3 region has the DNA TGTGCCAGCAGTCCCGGGACTAGCGTGAATGAGCAGTTCTTC. Translation: CASSPGTSVNEQFF. The chain joins TRBV28 to TRBJ2-1; 10 bases match TRBD2. The germline V gene encodes CDR1 MDHEN and CDR2 SYDVKM. The CDR3 is 14 residues long. J gave up 7 bases and V 5 bases, and 5 bases lay outside the gene matches.